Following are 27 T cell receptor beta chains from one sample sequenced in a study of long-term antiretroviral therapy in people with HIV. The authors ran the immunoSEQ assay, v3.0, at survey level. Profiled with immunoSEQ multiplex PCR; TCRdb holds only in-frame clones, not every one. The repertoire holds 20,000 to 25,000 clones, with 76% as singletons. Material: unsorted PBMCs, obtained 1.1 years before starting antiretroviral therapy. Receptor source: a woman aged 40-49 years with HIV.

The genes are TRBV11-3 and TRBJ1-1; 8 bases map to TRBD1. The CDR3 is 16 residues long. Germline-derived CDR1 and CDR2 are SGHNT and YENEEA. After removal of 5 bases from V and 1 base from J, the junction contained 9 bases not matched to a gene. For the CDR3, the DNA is TGTGCCAGCAGCGCCCATCCTCAGGGGGCGAACACTGAAGCTTTCTTT. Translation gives CASSAHPQGANTEAFF. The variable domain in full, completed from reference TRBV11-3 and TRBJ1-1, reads EAGVVQSPRYKIIEKKQPVAFWCNPISGHNTLYWYLQNLGQGPELLIRYENEEAVDDSQLPKDRFSAERLKGVDSTLKIQPAELGDSAVYLCASSAHPQGANTEAFFGQGTRLTVV.

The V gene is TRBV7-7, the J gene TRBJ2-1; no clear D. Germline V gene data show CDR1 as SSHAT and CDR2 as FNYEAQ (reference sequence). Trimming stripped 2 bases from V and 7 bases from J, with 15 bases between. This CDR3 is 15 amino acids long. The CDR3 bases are TGTGCCAGCAGCTTAATGGAAGGGTTGGCAAATGAGCAGTTCTTC. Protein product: CASSLMEGLANEQFF. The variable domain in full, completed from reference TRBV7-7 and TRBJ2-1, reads GAGVSQSPRYKVTKRGQDVTLRCDPISSHATLYWYQQALGQGPEFLTYFNYEAQPDKSGLPSDRFSAERPEGSISTLTIQRTEQRDSAMYRCASSLMEGLANEQFFGPGTRLTVL.

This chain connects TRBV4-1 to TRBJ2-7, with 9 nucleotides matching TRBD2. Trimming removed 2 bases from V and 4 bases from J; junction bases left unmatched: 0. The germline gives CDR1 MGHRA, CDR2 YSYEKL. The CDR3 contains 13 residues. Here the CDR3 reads CASSQTSGYEQYF. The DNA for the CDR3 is TGCGCCAGCAGCCAAACTAGCGGGTACGAGCAGTACTTC.

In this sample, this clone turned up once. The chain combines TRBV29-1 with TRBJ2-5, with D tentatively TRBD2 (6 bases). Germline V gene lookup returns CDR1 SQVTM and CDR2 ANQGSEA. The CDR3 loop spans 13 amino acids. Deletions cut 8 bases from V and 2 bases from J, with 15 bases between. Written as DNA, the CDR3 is TGCAGCTCCCATGAAGGGACTCAAGAGACCCAGTACTTC. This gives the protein CSSHEGTQETQYF. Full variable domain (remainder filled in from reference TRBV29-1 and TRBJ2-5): SAVISQKPSRDICQRGTSLTIQCQVDSQVTMMFWYRQQPGQSLTLIATANQGSEATYESGFVIDKFPISRPNLTFSTLTVSNMSPEDSSIYLCSSHEGTQETQYFGPGTRLLVL.

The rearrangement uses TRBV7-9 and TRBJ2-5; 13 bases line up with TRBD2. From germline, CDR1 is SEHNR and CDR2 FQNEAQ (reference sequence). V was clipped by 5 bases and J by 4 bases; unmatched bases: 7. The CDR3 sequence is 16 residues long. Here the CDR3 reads CASSPRLAGGPETQYF. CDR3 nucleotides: TGTGCCAGCAGCCCCAGACTAGCGGGGGGCCCAGAGACCCAGTACTTC.

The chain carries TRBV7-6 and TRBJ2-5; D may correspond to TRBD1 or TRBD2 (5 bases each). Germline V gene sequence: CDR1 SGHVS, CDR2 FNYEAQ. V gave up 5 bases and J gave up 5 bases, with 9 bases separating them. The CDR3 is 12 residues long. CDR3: CASSPGTETQYF. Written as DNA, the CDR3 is TGTGCCAGCAGCCCAGGGACGGAGACCCAGTACTTC.

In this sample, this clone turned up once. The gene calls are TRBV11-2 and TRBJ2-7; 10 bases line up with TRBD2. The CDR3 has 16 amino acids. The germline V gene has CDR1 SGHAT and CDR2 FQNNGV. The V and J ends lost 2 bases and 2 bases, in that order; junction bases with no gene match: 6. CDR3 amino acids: CASSLSSGGAPYEQYF. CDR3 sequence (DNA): TGTGCCAGCAGCTTAAGCAGCGGGGGGGCCCCCTACGAGCAGTACTTC.

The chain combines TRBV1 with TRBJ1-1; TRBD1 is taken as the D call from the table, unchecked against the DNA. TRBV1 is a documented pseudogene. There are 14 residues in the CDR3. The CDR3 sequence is CTSSQGRGRTEAFF. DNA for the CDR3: TGCACCAGCAGCCAAGGCAGGGGTCGGACTGAAGCTTTCTTT.

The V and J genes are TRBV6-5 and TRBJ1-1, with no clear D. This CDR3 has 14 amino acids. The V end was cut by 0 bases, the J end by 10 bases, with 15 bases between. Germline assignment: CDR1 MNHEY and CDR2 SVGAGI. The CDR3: CASSYSIGQRGAFF. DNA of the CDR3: TGTGCCAGCAGTTACTCGATAGGGCAGCGGGGAGCTTTCTTT.

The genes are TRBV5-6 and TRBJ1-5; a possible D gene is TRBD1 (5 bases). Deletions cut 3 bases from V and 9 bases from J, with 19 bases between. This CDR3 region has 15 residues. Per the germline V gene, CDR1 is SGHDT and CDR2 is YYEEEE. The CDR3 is CASSWKGLPTGPQHF. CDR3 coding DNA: TGTGCCAGCAGCTGGAAGGGACTGCCCACAGGGCCCCAGCATTTT.

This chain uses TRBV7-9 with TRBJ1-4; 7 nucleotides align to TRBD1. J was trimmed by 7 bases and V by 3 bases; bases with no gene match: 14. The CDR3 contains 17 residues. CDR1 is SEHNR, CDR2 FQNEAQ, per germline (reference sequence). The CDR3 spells CASSLLDRPLRGEKLFF. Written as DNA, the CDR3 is TGTGCCAGCAGCTTGTTGGACAGGCCCTTACGTGGTGAAAAACTGTTTTTT.

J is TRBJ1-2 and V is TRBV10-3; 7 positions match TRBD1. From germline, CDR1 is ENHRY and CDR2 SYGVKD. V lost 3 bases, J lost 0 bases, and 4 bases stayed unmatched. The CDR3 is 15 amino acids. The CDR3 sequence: CAISDPDRANYGYTF. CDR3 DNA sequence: TGTGCCATCAGTGACCCCGACAGGGCTAACTATGGCTACACCTTC.

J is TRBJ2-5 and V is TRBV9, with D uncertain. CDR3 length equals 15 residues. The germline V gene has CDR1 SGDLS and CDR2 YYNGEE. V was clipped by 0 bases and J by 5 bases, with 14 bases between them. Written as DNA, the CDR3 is TGTGCCAGCAGCGTAGGTTTAGGACCCGGGGAGACCCAGTACTTC. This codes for CASSVGLGPGETQYF.

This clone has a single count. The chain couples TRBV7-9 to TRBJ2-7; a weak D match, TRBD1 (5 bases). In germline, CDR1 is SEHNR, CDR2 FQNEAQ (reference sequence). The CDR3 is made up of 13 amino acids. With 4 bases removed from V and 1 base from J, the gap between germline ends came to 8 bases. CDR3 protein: CASSSTGSYEQYF. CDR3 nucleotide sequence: TGTGCCAGCAGCTCAACAGGATCCTACGAGCAGTACTTC.

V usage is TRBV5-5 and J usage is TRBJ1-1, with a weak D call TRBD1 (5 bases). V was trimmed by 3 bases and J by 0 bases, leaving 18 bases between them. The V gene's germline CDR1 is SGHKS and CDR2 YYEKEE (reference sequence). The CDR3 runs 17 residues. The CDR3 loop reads CASSSKKRQTMNTEAFF. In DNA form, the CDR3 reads TGTGCCAGCAGCTCGAAAAAAAGACAGACAATGAACACTGAAGCTTTCTTT.

DNA for the CDR3: TGTGCCAGCAGTGAATATGGGGTATTTACCACCGGGGAGCTGTTTTTT. Residues: CASSEYGVFTTGELFF. The chain uses TRBV6-1 and TRBJ2-2; D not resolved. The germline V and J ends were trimmed by 2 bases and 4 bases, with 14 bases remaining between them. The germline V gene has CDR1 MNHNS and CDR2 SASEGT. The CDR3 loop spans 16 amino acids.

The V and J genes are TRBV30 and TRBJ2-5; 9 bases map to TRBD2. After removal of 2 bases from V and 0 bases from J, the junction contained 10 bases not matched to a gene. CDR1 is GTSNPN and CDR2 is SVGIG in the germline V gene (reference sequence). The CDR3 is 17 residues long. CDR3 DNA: TGTGCCTGGAGTTCCGGGACTAGCCCTTTGTACCAAGAGACCCAGTACTTC. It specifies CAWSSGTSPLYQETQYF.

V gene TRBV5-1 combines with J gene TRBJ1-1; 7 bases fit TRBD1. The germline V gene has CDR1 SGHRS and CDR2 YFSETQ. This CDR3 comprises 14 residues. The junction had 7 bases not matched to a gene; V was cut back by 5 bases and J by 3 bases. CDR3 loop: CASRETGKDTEAFF. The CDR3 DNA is TGCGCCAGCAGGGAGACAGGGAAGGACACTGAAGCTTTCTTT.

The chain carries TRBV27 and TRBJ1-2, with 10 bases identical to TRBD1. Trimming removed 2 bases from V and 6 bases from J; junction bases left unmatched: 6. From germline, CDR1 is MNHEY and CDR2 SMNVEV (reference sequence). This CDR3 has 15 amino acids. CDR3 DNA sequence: TGTGCCAGCAGTTTAAAGGGGACAGGGGCGAATGGCTACACCTTC. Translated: CASSLKGTGANGYTF.

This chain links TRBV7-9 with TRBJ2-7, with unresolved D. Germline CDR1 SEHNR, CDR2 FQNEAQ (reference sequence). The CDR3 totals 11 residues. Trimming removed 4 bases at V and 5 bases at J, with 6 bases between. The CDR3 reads CASSSANEQYF. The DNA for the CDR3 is TGTGCCAGCAGCTCCGCGAACGAGCAGTACTTC.

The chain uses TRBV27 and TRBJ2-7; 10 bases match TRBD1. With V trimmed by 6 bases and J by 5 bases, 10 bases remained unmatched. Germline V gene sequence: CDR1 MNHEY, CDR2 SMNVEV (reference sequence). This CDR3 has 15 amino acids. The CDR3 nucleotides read TGTGCCAGCAGCGCAAGCGGGACAGGGGTCCACGAGCAGTACTTC. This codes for CASSASGTGVHEQYF.

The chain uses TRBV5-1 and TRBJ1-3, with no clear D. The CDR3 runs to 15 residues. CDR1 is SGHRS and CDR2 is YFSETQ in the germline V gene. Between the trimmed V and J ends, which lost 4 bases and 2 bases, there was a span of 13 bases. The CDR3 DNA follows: TGCGCCAGCAGCCGAGGGCAGCCGGCTGGAAACACCATATATTTT. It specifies CASSRGQPAGNTIYF.

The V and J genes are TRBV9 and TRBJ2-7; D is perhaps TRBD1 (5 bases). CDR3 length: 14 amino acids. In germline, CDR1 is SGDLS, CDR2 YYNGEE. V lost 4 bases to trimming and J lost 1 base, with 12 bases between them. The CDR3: CASSPADSSYEQYF. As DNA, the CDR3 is TGTGCCAGCAGCCCCGCAGACAGTTCCTACGAGCAGTACTTC.

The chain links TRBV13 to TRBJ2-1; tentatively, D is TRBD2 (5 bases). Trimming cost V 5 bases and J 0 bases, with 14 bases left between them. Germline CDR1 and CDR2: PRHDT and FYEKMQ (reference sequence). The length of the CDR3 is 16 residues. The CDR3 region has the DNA TGTGCCAGCAGCCTAGCTTCCGGTAACTCCTACAATGAGCAGTTCTTC. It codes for CASSLASGNSYNEQFF.

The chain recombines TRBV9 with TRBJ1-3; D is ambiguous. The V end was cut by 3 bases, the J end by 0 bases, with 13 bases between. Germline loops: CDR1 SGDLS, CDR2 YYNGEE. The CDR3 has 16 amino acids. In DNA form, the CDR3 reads TGTGCCAGCAGCGCGCGGACGGATAGCTCTGGAAACACCATATATTTT. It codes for CASSARTDSSGNTIYF.

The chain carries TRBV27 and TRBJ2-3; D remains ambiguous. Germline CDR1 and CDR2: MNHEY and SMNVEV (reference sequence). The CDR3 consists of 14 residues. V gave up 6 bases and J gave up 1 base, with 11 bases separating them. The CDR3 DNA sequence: TGTGCCAGCAGCCCAAATCAGGGCACAGATACGCAGTATTTT. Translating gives CASSPNQGTDTQYF.

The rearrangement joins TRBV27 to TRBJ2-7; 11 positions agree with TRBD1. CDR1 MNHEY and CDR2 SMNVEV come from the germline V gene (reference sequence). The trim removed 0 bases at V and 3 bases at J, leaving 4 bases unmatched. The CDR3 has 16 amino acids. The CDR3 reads CASSLSRDRGDYEQYF. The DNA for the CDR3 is TGTGCCAGCAGTTTATCCCGGGACAGGGGGGACTACGAGCAGTACTTC.